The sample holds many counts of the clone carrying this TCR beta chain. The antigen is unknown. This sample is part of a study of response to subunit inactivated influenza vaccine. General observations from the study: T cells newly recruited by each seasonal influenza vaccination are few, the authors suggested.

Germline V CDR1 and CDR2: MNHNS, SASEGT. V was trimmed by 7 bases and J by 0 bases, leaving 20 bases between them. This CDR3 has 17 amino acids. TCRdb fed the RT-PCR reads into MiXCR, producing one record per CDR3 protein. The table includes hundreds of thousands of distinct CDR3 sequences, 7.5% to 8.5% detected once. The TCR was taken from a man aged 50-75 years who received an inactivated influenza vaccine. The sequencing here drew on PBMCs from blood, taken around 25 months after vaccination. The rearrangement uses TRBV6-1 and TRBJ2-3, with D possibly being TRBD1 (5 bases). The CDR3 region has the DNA TGTGCCAGCACCCCCCAGACCCCCGGACAAAGCACAGATACGCAGTATTTT. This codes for CASTPQTPGQSTDTQYF.